This T cell receptor (beta chain) was recovered during a study of blood T cells in healthy people across ages. Sample-barcoded 5' priming and a J-beta primer mix drove a second PCR of roughly 7 to 11 cycles. Each CDR3 protein gets one entry after TCRdb re-called the 5' RACE reads with MiXCR. The sample includes more than 800,000 distinct CDR3 sequences, less than 35% of them seen just once. Comment on this clonotype: The target antigen is unknown. A clone one base away is much larger, so this may be a read error.

Caucasian, healthy and from Russia, the donors were aged between about 6 and 90. Donors each provided 8 to 10 milliliters of peripheral blood. This CDR3 spans 13 amino acids. Germline assignment: CDR1 MNHNY and CDR2 SVGAGI (reference sequence). Whole-study findings and limits: Naive CD4+ cells and diversity were both higher in long-lived donors than in aged donors.

This rearrangement joins TRBV6-6 to TRBJ2-5; 7 positions match TRBD1. This receptor was taken from a woman aged 80 or over in good health. Sequenced material: blood. The CDR3 DNA follows: TGTGCCTGCAGCTATACAGGGGTCGAGACCCAGTACTTC. Translated: CACSYTGVETQYF.